These 19 T cell receptor beta chains share one sample of origin, sequenced in a study of blood T cell repertoires in COVID-19. The protocol was immunoSEQ multiplex PCR, while the TCRdb copy is restricted to in-frame clones and leaves out a portion. The sample shows hundreds of thousands of clones, less than 90% of them seen only once. Specimen: peripheral blood. These TCRs come from a human donor in a cohort sampled during active COVID-19.

The J gene is TRBJ1-3, the V gene TRBV7-2; tentative D call: TRBD1 (6 bases). Trimming removed 4 bases from V and 0 bases from J, with 19 bases in between. In germline, CDR1 is SGHTA, CDR2 FQGNSA. The CDR3 is made up of 18 amino acids. Here the CDR3 DNA reads TGTGCCAGCAGCTCCTTAAGAGGGGACACGATCTCTGGAAACACCATATATTTT. It encodes CASSSLRGDTISGNTIYF.

V usage is TRBV18 and J usage is TRBJ1-1; D gene ambiguous. V was cut by 8 bases and J by 4 bases, with 20 bases left in between. This CDR3 region has 15 residues. CDR1 is KGHSH, CDR2 LQKENI, per germline. The CDR3 loop reads CASASPAGRGTEAFF. CDR3 sequence (DNA): TGTGCCAGCGCCTCACCCGCAGGCCGTGGCACTGAAGCTTTCTTT.

V gene TRBV13 combines with J gene TRBJ2-1; 11 nucleotides match TRBD2. Germline V gene data show CDR1 as PRHDT and CDR2 as FYEKMQ (reference sequence). V lost 3 bases and J lost 5; bases outside the gene matches: 15. The CDR3 consists of 19 residues. The CDR3 nucleotides read TGTGCCAGCAGCTTGCCGTCGTCGCTCTTGGGACTAGCGGACAATGAGCAGTTCTTC. It translates to CASSLPSSLLGLADNEQFF.

This sequence joins TRBV18 and TRBJ1-1, with D unresolved. The ends were cut back, 3 bases at V and 1 base at J, with 9 bases in the middle. The CDR3 consists of 14 residues. The germline V gene has CDR1 KGHSH and CDR2 LQKENI. CDR3 coding DNA: TGTGCCAGCTCACCGTACAGCCGGAACACTGAAGCTTTCTTT. It codes for CASSPYSRNTEAFF.

This clone showed up just a few times. The chain combines TRBV30 with TRBJ1-3; D is unresolved. The CDR3 runs 12 residues. Deletions cut 5 bases from V and 3 bases from J, with 8 bases between. Germline V CDR1 and CDR2: GTSNPN, SVGIG (reference sequence). The CDR3 loop is CAWGDIGNTIYF. As DNA, the CDR3 is TGTGCCTGGGGAGACATTGGAAACACCATATATTTT.

This clone was counted a single time. J is TRBJ2-7 and V is TRBV6-5, with 8 bases fitting TRBD1. Germline V gene data show CDR1 as MNHEY and CDR2 as SVGAGI. After removal of 6 bases from V and 6 bases from J, the junction contained 7 bases not matched to a gene. This CDR3 is 13 amino acids long. CDR3 loop: CASRRDRRGEQYF. In nucleotides, the CDR3 is TGTGCCAGCAGGAGGGACAGGAGGGGCGAGCAGTACTTC.

V usage is TRBV6-5 and J usage is TRBJ2-4; no definite D call. Trimming left V 0 bases short and J 0 bases short, with 9 bases between. The germline V gene has CDR1 MNHEY and CDR2 SVGAGI. The CDR3 is 16 amino acids. CDR3 amino acids: CASSYSPLLAKNIQYF. The CDR3 DNA reads as TGTGCCAGCAGTTACTCCCCTCTTCTAGCCAAAAACATTCAGTACTTC.

The V call is TRBV19, the J call TRBJ2-1, with 10 bases fitting TRBD2. V trimming: 6 bases; J trimming: 0 bases; junction bases outside the gene matches: 5. From germline, CDR1 is LNHDA and CDR2 SQIVND (reference sequence). The CDR3 has 16 amino acids. The CDR3 sequence: CASSRTSGSSYNEQFF. The CDR3 DNA reads TGTGCCAGTAGCAGGACTAGCGGTAGCTCCTACAATGAGCAGTTCTTC.

This rearrangement joins TRBV7-9 to TRBJ2-3; 9 bases agree with TRBD2. Losses at the gene ends were 5 bases for V and 4 bases for J; bases not matched to a gene: 7. CDR3 size: 15 residues. Per germline, CDR1 SEHNR and CDR2 FQNEAQ (reference sequence). For the CDR3, the DNA is TGTGCCAGCAGCCAAACGGGACTAGCTCCAGATACGCAGTATTTT. Its translation: CASSQTGLAPDTQYF.

V usage is TRBV6-5 and J usage is TRBJ2-1, with D possibly matching TRBD1 (6 bases). V gave up 4 bases and J gave up 4 bases, with 17 bases separating them. The CDR3 is 16 amino acids. CDR1 is MNHEY and CDR2 is SVGAGI in the germline V gene. Written as DNA, the CDR3 is TGTGCCAGCAGTTCACAAGGGGGATGGAGATACAATGAGCAGTTCTTC. It yields the protein CASSSQGGWRYNEQFF.

The genes are TRBV10-3 and TRBJ1-2; no clear D gene. The germline V gene has CDR1 ENHRY and CDR2 SYGVKD. The V and J ends lost 6 bases and 2 bases respectively, with 10 bases between them. The CDR3 has 13 amino acids. CDR3 nucleotides: TGTGCCATCAGCGTTACAGAGAACTATGGCTACACCTTC. It yields the protein CAISVTENYGYTF.

This clone came up once. CDR3 in amino acids: CASSYGTPTDTQYF. CDR3 DNA sequence: TGTGCCAGCAGTTACGGGACTCCCACAGATACGCAGTATTTT. The chain uses TRBV6-5 and TRBJ2-3, with D perhaps matching TRBD2 (6 bases). V was cut by 2 bases and J by 2 bases, with 8 bases left in between. CDR3 size: 14 residues. CDR1 and CDR2 from the germline V gene are MNHEY and SVGAGI.

This clone was recorded only once. The rearrangement uses TRBV14 and TRBJ2-2; 10 bases line up with TRBD2. The J segment lost 4 bases and the V segment lost 2 bases, leaving 7 bases of the junction unmatched. Per germline, CDR1 SGHDN and CDR2 FVKESK. The CDR3 totals 17 residues. The CDR3 DNA follows: TGTGCCAGCAGCCAACCCGTGCTAGCGGGAGTCACCGGGGAGCTGTTTTTT. It yields the protein CASSQPVLAGVTGELFF.

The rearrangement uses TRBV9 and TRBJ2-1; the D gene is possibly TRBD2 (5 bases). Looked up from germline, CDR1 is SGDLS and CDR2 is YYNGEE. Trimming removed 5 bases at V and 0 bases at J, with 9 bases between. This CDR3 is 14 amino acids long. The CDR3 loop reads CASSHGSSYNEQFF. The CDR3 DNA is TGTGCCAGCAGTCATGGGAGCTCCTACAATGAGCAGTTCTTC.

This clone was counted only a few times. V and J are TRBV24-1 and TRBJ1-5; TRBD1 matches 9 bases. J lost 3 bases, V lost 4 bases, and 6 bases had no gene match. The length of the CDR3 is 16 residues. The germline V gene has CDR1 KGHDR and CDR2 SFDVKD. The CDR3 protein is CATSDHRTGDNQPQHF. CDR3 sequence (DNA): TGTGCCACCAGTGACCACCGGACAGGGGACAATCAGCCCCAGCATTTT.

The table lists this clone with a few counts. The chain couples TRBV5-1 to TRBJ2-7, with 8 bases lining up with TRBD2. Looked up from germline, CDR1 is SGHRS and CDR2 is YFSETQ. The trim removed 3 bases at V and 3 bases at J, leaving 5 bases unmatched. The CDR3 spans 14 residues. The CDR3 sequence: CASSSGLADYEQYF. The CDR3 bases are TGCGCCAGCAGCTCCGGACTAGCAGACTACGAGCAGTACTTC.

The rearrangement joins TRBV7-8 to TRBJ2-7, with a tentative D call TRBD2 (5 bases). Trimming pared 5 bases from V and 2 bases from J, leaving 10 bases between. The germline V gene has CDR1 SGHVS and CDR2 FQNEAQ. This CDR3 spans 13 amino acids. CDR3 loop: CASSVGGPYEQYF. As DNA, the CDR3 is TGTGCCAGCAGCGTTGGAGGCCCCTACGAGCAGTACTTC.

CDR3 nucleotides: TGTGCCAGCAGTTACGCCTCGGGACAGGGAAATGAAAAACTGTTTTTT. This encodes CASSYASGQGNEKLFF. This chain uses TRBV6-5 with TRBJ1-4, with TRBD1 matching 9 bases. Germline V gene lookup returns CDR1 MNHEY and CDR2 SVGAGI. Germline trimming cut 2 bases from V and 5 bases from J; bases unmatched to any gene: 6. The CDR3 is made up of 16 amino acids.

V gene TRBV12-3 or TRBV12-4 combines with J gene TRBJ1-1, with 7 bases identical to TRBD1. The CDR3 runs 13 residues. V trimming: 7 bases; J trimming: 8 bases; junction bases outside the gene matches: 10. The CDR3 sequence is CASTLDRAPEAFF. CDR3 in DNA: TGTGCCAGCACCCTCGACAGGGCTCCCGAAGCTTTCTTT.